This entry lists 15 T cell receptor beta chains sequenced from one sample in a study of cytomegalovirus exposure and HLA in healthy donors. PCR primers comprised 60 Vbeta and 13 Jbeta primers. Method: immunoSEQ multiplex PCR; TCRdb's copy keeps in-frame clones and lacks some. The sample has 140,000 to 150,000 clones; roughly 82% are singletons. Sequencing input: PBMCs. The receptors were sampled from a man aged 30 to 39 in good health and CMV-seronegative.

V gene TRBV6-1 combines with J gene TRBJ2-7, with TRBD2 matching over 9 bases. Germline V lookup: CDR1 MNHNS, CDR2 SASEGT. CDR3 size: 16 residues. V lost 1 base and J lost 4; bases outside the gene matches: 8. CDR3 protein: CASSEGGSGGTYEQYF. The CDR3 DNA reads TGTGCCAGCAGTGAAGGGGGAAGCGGGGGGACATACGAGCAGTACTTC.

This clone has a handful of counts. The chain links TRBV28 to TRBJ2-1; 7 positions match TRBD2. The length of the CDR3 is 15 residues. V lost 7 bases, J lost 2 bases, and 8 bases stayed unmatched. Germline V gives CDR1 MDHEN, CDR2 SYDVKM. The CDR3 DNA sequence: TGTGCCAGCACCCGGGGGGAGACTACCTACAATGAGCAGTTCTTC. It specifies CASTRGETTYNEQFF. The full variable domain, in which reference TRBV28 and TRBJ2-1 provide the parts outside the CDR3, is DVKVTQSSRYLVKRTGEKVFLECVQDMDHENMFWYRQDPGLGLRLIYFSYDVKMKEKGDIPEGYSVSREKKERFSLILESASTNQTSMYLCASTRGETTYNEQFFGPGTRLTVL.

The CDR3 is CASSDSSRTANEQFF. DNA for the CDR3: TGTGCCAGCAGTGACAGCTCCAGGACAGCCAATGAGCAGTTCTTC. This chain joins TRBV6-4 and TRBJ2-1; a possible D gene is TRBD1 (6 bases). V lost 2 bases and J 6 bases, leaving 14 bases between the germline ends. The CDR3 runs 15 residues. Germline values: CDR1 MRHNA, CDR2 SNTAGT.

J is TRBJ2-1 and V is TRBV28; 7 bases fit TRBD2. The germline CDR1 and CDR2 sequences are MDHEN and SYDVKM. This CDR3 spans 14 amino acids. The J segment lost 9 bases and the V segment lost 6 bases, leaving 11 bases of the junction unmatched. CDR3 DNA: TGTGCCAGCAGCCAAGGACTAGGTGAGCGTGAGCAGTTCTTC. As protein: CASSQGLGEREQFF.

The chain recombines TRBV15 with TRBJ2-3; 7 bases map to TRBD2. Germline trimming cut 0 bases from V and 2 bases from J; bases unmatched to any gene: 11. Germline CDR1 LNHNV, CDR2 YYDKDF (reference sequence). The CDR3 spans 18 residues. The CDR3 coding sequence is TGTGCCACCAGCAGAGATGGGAGGGCGGGGCTCCCCACAGATACGCAGTATTTT. This codes for CATSRDGRAGLPTDTQYF. Together with reference TRBV15 and TRBJ2-3, the CDR3 gives the full variable domain: DAMVIQNPRYQVTQFGKPVTLSCSQTLNHNVMYWYQQKSSQAPKLLFHYYDKDFNNEADTPDNFQSRRPNTSFCFLDIRSPGLGDTAMYLCATSRDGRAGLPTDTQYFGPGTRLTVL.

V usage is TRBV7-9 and J usage is TRBJ2-5; D not resolved. Germline values: CDR1 SEHNR, CDR2 FQNEAQ (reference sequence). V was shortened by 2 bases and J by 1 base, with 5 bases between the two germline ends. CDR3 length: 13 amino acids. CDR3 in amino acids: CASSLLIQETQYF. Written as DNA, the CDR3 is TGTGCCAGCAGCTTACTAATCCAAGAGACCCAGTACTTC.

The gene calls are TRBV11-3 and TRBJ2-7, with a tentative D call TRBD2 (5 bases). Trimming removed 3 bases at V and 3 bases at J, with 18 bases between. CDR1 and CDR2 from the germline V gene are SGHNT and YENEEA. This CDR3 spans 16 amino acids. The CDR3 is CASSFSWRLGLYEQYF. The CDR3 DNA reads as TGTGCCAGCAGCTTTTCCTGGCGTCTCGGACTCTACGAGCAGTACTTC.

The chain links TRBV6-1 to TRBJ1-1; 7 bases agree with TRBD1. Germline values: CDR1 MNHNS, CDR2 SASEGT. The junction had 5 bases not matched to a gene; V was cut back by 4 bases and J by 3 bases. The length of the CDR3 is 14 residues. In DNA form, the CDR3 reads TGTGCCAGCAGTGGGCTCGACAGGGACACTGAAGCTTTCTTT. It specifies CASSGLDRDTEAFF.

This clone was detected once. The chain employs TRBV10-2 and TRBJ2-7, with 12 bases that match TRBD2. Germline V gene lookup returns CDR1 WSHSY and CDR2 SAAADI. V lost 2 bases, J lost 2 bases, and 1 base stayed unmatched. There are 15 residues in the CDR3. CDR3 loop: CASSERTSGAYEQYF. The CDR3 DNA follows: TGCGCCAGCAGTGAGAGGACTAGCGGGGCCTACGAGCAGTACTTC.

The chain joins TRBV5-1 to TRBJ2-5, with 7 bases aligning to TRBD1. The J call may be in error: the DNA end matches TRBJ2-7 better. Germline V gene data show CDR1 as SGHRS and CDR2 as YFSETQ. CDR3 length: 14 residues. Here the CDR3 DNA reads TGCGCCAGCAGACAGGCGGACAGGCTCTACGAGCAGTACTTC. It specifies CASRQADRLYEQYF.

This rearrangement joins TRBV11-2 to TRBJ2-5, with D maybe TRBD1 (5 bases). Germline CDR1 is SGHAT and CDR2 is FQNNGV. The CDR3 contains 16 residues. V lost 5 bases to trimming and J lost 5 bases, with 21 bases between them. The CDR3 DNA reads TGTGCCAGCAGCACCCGCTGGGGCTGGCAGCTGGAGACCCAGTACTTC. It specifies CASSTRWGWQLETQYF.

The rearrangement links TRBV6-1 to TRBJ1-1, with 10 bases lining up with TRBD1. Germline V gene data show CDR1 as MNHNS and CDR2 as SASEGT. Trimming cost V 7 bases and J 5 bases; bases outside gene matches: 7. The CDR3 spans 14 residues. The CDR3 nucleotides read TGTGCCAGCACCGACAGGGGGCGAAGGACTGAAGCTTTCTTT. The encoded protein is CASTDRGRRTEAFF.

The gene calls are TRBV6-1 and TRBJ2-6; D gene ambiguous. The ends were cut back, 10 bases at V and 6 bases at J, with 13 bases in the middle. Looked up from germline, CDR1 is MNHNS and CDR2 is SASEGT. CDR3 size: 13 residues. DNA of the CDR3: TGTGCCACCAGATCCGAGGTGGCCAACGTCCTGACTTTC. This codes for CATRSEVANVLTF.

The chain is built from TRBV6-1 and TRBJ2-1, with D unresolved. The CDR3 contains 13 residues. Per germline, CDR1 MNHNS and CDR2 SASEGT. The germline V and J ends were trimmed by 4 bases and 5 bases, with 9 bases remaining between them. CDR3 bases: TGTGCCAGCAGTGCAACAGCTGACAATGAGCAGTTCTTC. Translated, it gives CASSATADNEQFF.

The V call is TRBV7-2, the J call TRBJ1-2; no clear D gene. V was shortened by 2 bases and J by 10 bases, with 14 bases between the two germline ends. The CDR3 sequence is 13 residues long. CDR1 is SGHTA and CDR2 is FQGNSA in the germline V gene. The CDR3 region has the DNA TGTGCCAGCAGCTTACCGGGAAGGGTAGCCTACACCTTC. Encoded protein: CASSLPGRVAYTF.